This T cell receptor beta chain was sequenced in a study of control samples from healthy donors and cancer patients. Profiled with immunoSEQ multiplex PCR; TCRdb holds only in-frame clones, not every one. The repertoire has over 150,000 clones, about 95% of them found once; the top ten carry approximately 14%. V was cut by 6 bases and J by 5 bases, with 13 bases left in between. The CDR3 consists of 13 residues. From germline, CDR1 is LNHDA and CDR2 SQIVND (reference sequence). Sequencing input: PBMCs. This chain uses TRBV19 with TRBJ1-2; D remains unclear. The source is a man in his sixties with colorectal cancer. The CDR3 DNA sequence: TGTGCCAGTAGGCCGAGGGAGGCGTATGGCTACACCTTC. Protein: CASRPREAYGYTF.